This T cell receptor (beta chain) was recovered during a study of response to subunit inactivated influenza vaccine. TCRdb recomputed calls from the RT-PCR reads with MiXCR, one row per CDR3 protein. The sample yields about half a million distinct CDR3 sequences, under 9% seen once. This clonotype was observed at least ten times. Its antigen is not known. Whole-study results and caveats: The study's authors posited that every seasonal influenza vaccination enlists few new T cells.

Per germline, CDR1 LNHNV and CDR2 YYDKDF (reference sequence). Deletions cut 5 bases from V and 2 bases from J, with 12 bases between. The CDR3 runs to 14 residues. This specimen was PBMCs from blood, taken around 25 months after vaccination. The TCR originated in a man in his fifties or sixties who received an inactivated influenza vaccine. J is TRBJ1-2 and V is TRBV15, with a weak D call TRBD1 (6 bases). This chain's CDR3 is CATSSEGGNYGYTF. The CDR3 coding sequence is TGTGCCACCAGCTCCGAGGGGGGAAACTATGGCTACACCTTC.